These 31 T cell receptor beta chains were all obtained from the same sample, sequenced in a study of CD4 and CD8 cells across lung adenocarcinoma regions (dated by TCRdb to between 2017 and 2018). Libraries were built with PCR. The sequencing machine was a HiSeq X Ten. The public reads were run again by TCRdb, first through fastp at Q25 and then through MiXCR, and only productive beta chains were kept. Identical CDR3 protein sequences are pooled into one entry, listed with their most common genes and DNA. The sample yields roughly 10,000 distinct CDR3 sequences; approximately 51% were counted once. The top ten hold approximately 20% of the sample. Sequencing was performed on CD4+ T cells from the margin of a lung tumor. Read against the paper, the sample's cell subset or site label means: tumor margin region. These receptors all stem from a male donor with lung adenocarcinoma. The CD4 and CD8 labels of this study may be unreliable.

This clonotype is classed as medium-sized (0.01 to 0.1%). The V and J genes are TRBV7-2 and TRBJ2-5; D unresolved. The CDR3 sequence is 15 residues long. The germline gives CDR1 SGHTA, CDR2 FQGNSA. Trimming cost V 5 bases and J 3 bases, with 16 bases left between them. CDR3 protein: CASSPQWSREETQYF. The CDR3 nucleotides are TGTGCCAGCAGCCCCCAATGGAGTAGGGAAGAGACCCAGTACTTC.

The V gene is TRBV24-1, the J gene TRBJ2-1, with D possibly being TRBD1 (7 bases). Between the trimmed V and J ends, which lost 4 bases and 4 bases, there was a span of 16 bases. CDR1 is KGHDR and CDR2 is SFDVKD in the germline V gene. The CDR3 consists of 16 residues. The CDR3 DNA reads as TGTGCCACCAGTGACCCCCAGGGGGGAAAATACAATGAGCAGTTCTTC. Translating gives CATSDPQGGKYNEQFF.

This clonotype has a single count. This chain joins TRBV6-4 and TRBJ2-6, with D hard to call. CDR3 length: 16 residues. CDR1 MRHNA and CDR2 SNTAGT come from the germline V gene. Trimming removed 4 bases at V and 4 bases at J, with 14 bases between. The CDR3: CASSALSGPGANVLTF. In DNA, the CDR3 is TGTGCCAGCAGTGCCCTTTCCGGGCCCGGGGCCAACGTCCTGACTTTC.

The V and J genes are TRBV6-5 and TRBJ2-1; no firm D call. This CDR3 is built from 15 residues. Per the germline V gene, CDR1 is MNHEY and CDR2 is SVGAGI. Deletions cut 0 bases from V and 7 bases from J, with 13 bases between. CDR3 nucleotide sequence: TGTGCCAGCAGTTACTCGTTGGCCCGAGAAAATGAGCAGTTCTTC. This sequence encodes CASSYSLARENEQFF.

V usage is TRBV12-3 or TRBV12-4 and J usage is TRBJ2-3, with TRBD1 identical over 7 bases. The DNA matches TRBJ2-1 better at its end, which makes the J call doubtful. The CDR3 has 14 residues. The CDR3 DNA follows: TGTGCCAGCAGCCCCCAAGGGACAGCCTACGAGCAGTTCTTC. This gives the protein CASSPQGTAYEQFF.

This clonotype appeared many times. J is TRBJ2-3 and V is TRBV6-1; 7 bases match TRBD1. V was pared by 6 bases and J by 1 base, with 7 bases of the junction left unmatched. The CDR3 loop spans 15 amino acids. The germline CDR1 and CDR2 sequences are MNHNS and SASEGT. The CDR3 region is CASSRRQGGTDTQYF. The CDR3 DNA is TGTGCCAGCAGCCGGAGACAGGGCGGCACAGATACGCAGTATTTT.

The chain uses TRBV6-1 and TRBJ2-3; D perhaps matches TRBD1 (6 bases). The germline V gene has CDR1 MNHNS and CDR2 SASEGT. This CDR3 has 11 amino acids. V was pared by 8 bases and J by 4 bases, with 7 bases between. CDR3 sequence: CASPGADTQYF. CDR3 nucleotide sequence: TGTGCCAGCCCAGGGGCAGATACGCAGTATTTT.

The chain employs TRBV6-1 and TRBJ2-5; no firm D call. Trimming cost V 6 bases and J 1 base, with 9 bases left between them. The CDR3 totals 13 residues. Germline V CDR1 and CDR2: MNHNS, SASEGT. The CDR3 loop is CASRGRAQETQYF. The CDR3 DNA sequence: TGTGCCAGCAGGGGCCGAGCCCAAGAGACCCAGTACTTC.

The chain joins TRBV6-1 to TRBJ2-1; no reliable D call. The germline V gene has CDR1 MNHNS and CDR2 SASEGT. This CDR3 is built from 16 residues. The V end was cut by 5 bases, the J end by 7 bases, with 21 bases between. CDR3 nucleotides: TGTGCCAGCAGTCGTGGAACTGGAATTAGCCAGAATGAGCAGTTCTTC. Protein sequence: CASSRGTGISQNEQFF.

The chain employs TRBV6-1 and TRBJ2-2; TRBD1 is a possible D gene (5 bases). The V gene lost 6 bases and the J gene lost 6 bases, with 14 bases spanning the gap. This CDR3 region has 14 residues. The V gene's germline CDR1 is MNHNS and CDR2 SASEGT. The DNA of the CDR3 is TGTGCCAGCAGGGCCCCTGGGGCGGCCGGGGAGCTGTTTTTT. This translates into CASRAPGAAGELFF.

The chain carries TRBV27 and TRBJ2-1; possibly TRBD1 for D (5 bases). Near its end, the DNA agrees better with TRBJ2-7, so the J call may be wrong. This CDR3 contains 15 residues. CDR1 MNHEY and CDR2 SMNVEV come from the germline V gene (reference sequence). As DNA, the CDR3 is TGTGCCAGCAGTTTGGAGCTTTCGACGACAGATGAGCAGTACTTC. Its translation is CASSLELSTTDEQYF.

The CDR3 here is CASSPRSSLPTDTQYF. CDR3 DNA: TGTGCCAGCAGCCCTCGATCGAGTTTACCCACAGATACGCAGTATTTT. The rearrangement links TRBV11-3 to TRBJ2-3, with D unresolved. V shed 5 bases and J shed 2 bases, with 17 bases lying between them. Germline lookup yields CDR1 SGHNT and CDR2 YENEEA. The CDR3 is made up of 16 amino acids.

This clonotype appeared a few times. This rearrangement joins TRBV6-1 to TRBJ2-2; 11 bases match TRBD2. The length of the CDR3 is 17 residues. With 8 bases clipped from V and 1 base from J, the junction kept 9 bases outside the gene matches. CDR1 is MNHNS, CDR2 SASEGT, per germline. The CDR3 sequence: CASPKLAGVRNTGELFF. CDR3 bases: TGTGCCAGCCCAAAACTAGCGGGGGTCCGGAACACCGGGGAGCTGTTTTTT.

This rearrangement joins TRBV27 to TRBJ2-5; D uncertain. The CDR3 covers 12 residues. Deletions cut 4 bases from V and 4 bases from J, with 7 bases between. The germline V gene encodes CDR1 MNHEY and CDR2 SMNVEV (reference sequence). This CDR3 reads CASSSPAETQYF. DNA of the CDR3: TGTGCCAGCAGTTCACCTGCAGAGACCCAGTACTTC.

The chain joins TRBV6-1 to TRBJ2-7; 7 bases map to TRBD1. Looked up from germline, CDR1 is MNHNS and CDR2 is SASEGT. After removal of 8 bases from V and 1 base from J, the junction contained 5 bases not matched to a gene. The CDR3 consists of 13 residues. The CDR3, as DNA: TGTGCCAGCGGAATGACAGGGTCCTACGAGCAGTACTTC. Translation gives CASGMTGSYEQYF.

Notes on this clonotype: Germline and junction disagree at one end, which may indicate a read error. The gene calls are TRBV20-1 and TRBJ2-3, with 10 bases fitting TRBD1. Germline V gives CDR1 DFQATT, CDR2 SNEGSKA (reference sequence). CDR3 length: 16 amino acids. CDR3 DNA: TGCAGTGCTAGAGTTCTGGGACAGGGGACCCCAGAGACGCAGTATTTT. This gives the protein CSARVLGQGTPETQYF.

The chain recombines TRBV27 with TRBJ2-1; 15 bases map to TRBD2. CDR1 and CDR2 from the germline V gene are MNHEY and SMNVEV (reference sequence). With 3 bases clipped from V and 9 bases from J, the junction kept 6 bases outside the gene matches. This CDR3 is built from 16 residues. The CDR3 nucleotides read TGTGCCAGCAGTTTGACCTGGACTAGCGGGGGGGGTGAGCAGTTCTTC. As protein: CASSLTWTSGGGEQFF.

This clonotype was recorded only once. A much more abundant neighbour one base away suggests this may be a read error. This CDR3 is missing its conserved last phenylalanine or tryptophan, likely due to a read error. The chain has TRBV6-1 and TRBJ2-1; TRBD2 matches at 12 bases. Trimming removed 7 bases from V and 6 bases from J; junction bases left unmatched: 7. Germline V gives CDR1 MNHNS, CDR2 SASEGT. The CDR3 has 15 residues. CDR3 in DNA: TGTGCCAGCATCGCCGGGACTAGCGGGCCCAATGAGCAGTTCTGC. Translating gives CASIAGTSGPNEQFC.

This clonotype came up many times. The chain has TRBV7-2 and TRBJ2-1; no reliable D call. The V end was cut by 5 bases, the J end by 6 bases, with 14 bases between. Germline V CDR1 and CDR2: SGHTA, FQGNSA. This CDR3 region has 14 residues. CDR3 region: CASSVGTTFNEQFF. CDR3 nucleotide sequence: TGTGCCAGCAGCGTCGGCACCACCTTCAATGAGCAGTTCTTC. The variable domain in full, with the rest retrieved from reference TRBV7-2 and TRBJ2-1, is GAGVSQSPSNKVTEKGKDVELRCDPISGHTALYWYRQSLGQGLEFLIYFQGNSAPDKSGLPSDRFSAERTGGSVSTLTIQRTQQEDSAVYLCASSVGTTFNEQFFGPGTRLTVL.

The CDR3, as DNA: TGTGCCAGCAGTGAAGTCTCGGACGAGCAGTACTTC. This gives the protein CASSEVSDEQYF. V usage is TRBV6-1 and J usage is TRBJ2-5; D is undetermined. The DNA end favors TRBJ2-7, so the J call may be wrong. Per the germline V gene, CDR1 is MNHNS and CDR2 is SASEGT. The CDR3 spans 12 residues.

This clonotype was observed a handful of times. CDR3 amino acids: CSAVDRLSPSYEQYF. In nucleotides, the CDR3 is TGCAGTGCTGTGGATCGGCTAAGTCCTTCCTACGAGCAGTACTTC. This chain links TRBV20-1 with TRBJ2-5; D gene uncertain. The J call is uncertain, as TRBJ2-7 better fits the DNA end. CDR3 length: 15 residues. CDR1 DFQATT and CDR2 SNEGSKA come from the germline V gene (reference sequence).

Only one count was recorded for this clonotype. One junction end disagrees with the germline gene, perhaps due to a read error. The gene calls are TRBV6-1 and TRBJ2-3; D might be TRBD2 (6 bases). This CDR3 region has 14 residues. Germline V CDR1 and CDR2: MNHNS, SASEGT. CDR3 nucleotides: TGTGCCAGGAGTGGGGACTCTGACCAAGAGACGCAGTATTTT. Amino acid sequence: CARSGDSDQETQYF.

This clonotype was seen only once. V gene TRBV6-1 combines with J gene TRBJ2-4; 8 nucleotides agree with TRBD2. The CDR3 is 14 residues long. Germline CDR1 is MNHNS and CDR2 is SASEGT. CDR3 in DNA: TGTGCGGGCAGCGCGGGGGGAGACCAAGAGACTCAGTACTTC. It translates to CAGSAGGDQETQYF.

This clonotype turned up a few times. For the CDR3, the DNA is TGTGCCAGCAGATCAGGGGCGGGGAACACTGAAGCTTTCTTT. This gives the protein CASRSGAGNTEAFF. The chain joins TRBV6-1 to TRBJ1-1; D possibly corresponds to TRBD1 (6 bases). Germline assignment: CDR1 MNHNS and CDR2 SASEGT. The CDR3 spans 14 residues. V lost 6 bases to trimming and J lost 1 base, with 12 bases between them.

The table lists this clonotype with a few counts. Because it lacks the conserved phenylalanine or tryptophan at the end, this CDR3 is likely a read error. The DNA is omitted, as the CDR3 cannot be located on it reliably, and the CDR3 follows TCRdb's listing. This sequence joins TRBV12-3 or TRBV12-4 and TRBJ2-5; TRBD1 is the table's D call, not checked against the DNA. Counting both end residues, the CDR3 totals 12 amino acids. CDR3 amino acids: CLTPVLRRRDAT.

Only a few counts were recorded for this clonotype. This chain uses TRBV6-1 with TRBJ2-1, with 8 bases that match TRBD1. Per the germline V gene, CDR1 is MNHNS and CDR2 is SASEGT. The trim removed 3 bases at V and 10 bases at J, leaving 11 bases unmatched. The CDR3 totals 15 residues. CDR3 sequence reads: CASSDGTGRGWEQFF. The CDR3 nucleotides are TGTGCCAGCAGTGACGGGACAGGTAGAGGATGGGAGCAGTTCTTC.

The rearrangement uses TRBV27 and TRBJ2-2, with D possibly matching TRBD2 (7 bases). V lost 7 bases, J lost 5 bases, and 17 bases lay in between. Germline lookup yields CDR1 MNHEY and CDR2 SMNVEV (reference sequence). The CDR3 is 15 residues long. The CDR3 sequence: CASKGEGVYTGELFF. Here the CDR3 DNA reads TGTGCCAGCAAGGGGGAGGGTGTATATACCGGGGAGCTGTTTTTT.

As to this clonotype: Relative to the germline gene, one junction end is altered; a read error may explain this. The rearrangement links TRBV6-1 to TRBJ2-5; D ambiguous. This CDR3 contains 14 residues. Germline V gives CDR1 MNHNS, CDR2 SASEGT. The CDR3 sequence is CAGRGPSGEDTQYF. The CDR3 DNA is TGTGCGGGCCGCGGACCCAGTGGCGAAGATACCCAGTACTTC.

This clonotype was observed many times. The V gene is TRBV28, the J gene TRBJ2-1, with TRBD2 identical over 10 bases. The CDR3 has 17 residues. Unmatched junction bases numbered 8, after V lost 3 bases and J lost 3 bases. Germline V gives CDR1 MDHEN, CDR2 SYDVKM. CDR3 nucleotides: TGTGCCAGCAGTTTGGGGCCGGGACTAGCGAGCTACAATGAGCAGTTCTTC. It encodes CASSLGPGLASYNEQFF.

This clonotype came up many times. The rearrangement links TRBV6-1 to TRBJ1-4; unclear D gene. The CDR3 has 14 residues. Germline CDR1 is MNHNS and CDR2 is SASEGT. V was cut by 6 bases and J by 8 bases, with 16 bases left in between. Here the CDR3 reads CASSPTPRREKLFF. For the CDR3, the DNA is TGTGCCAGCAGCCCGACCCCACGGAGGGAAAAACTGTTTTTT.

This clonotype was picked up a small number of times. The chain uses TRBV7-2 and TRBJ2-1; D may be TRBD1 (7 bases). Near its end, the DNA agrees better with TRBJ2-7, so the J call may be wrong. The length of the CDR3 is 15 residues. From germline, CDR1 is SGHTA and CDR2 FQGNSA. CDR3 residues: CASSSTGWERAEQYF. The CDR3 DNA reads as TGTGCCAGCAGCTCGACAGGGTGGGAGCGGGCCGAGCAGTACTTC.